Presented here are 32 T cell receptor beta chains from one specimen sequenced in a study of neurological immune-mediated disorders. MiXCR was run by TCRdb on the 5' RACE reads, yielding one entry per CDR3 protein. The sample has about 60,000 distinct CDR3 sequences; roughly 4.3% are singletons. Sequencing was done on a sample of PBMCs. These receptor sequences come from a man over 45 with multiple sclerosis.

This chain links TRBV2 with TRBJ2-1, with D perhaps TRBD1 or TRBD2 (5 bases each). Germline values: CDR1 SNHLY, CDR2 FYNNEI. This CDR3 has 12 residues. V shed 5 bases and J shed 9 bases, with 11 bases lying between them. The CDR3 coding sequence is TGTGCCAGCAGTTTAACTAGGGGTGAGCAGTTCTTC. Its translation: CASSLTRGEQFF. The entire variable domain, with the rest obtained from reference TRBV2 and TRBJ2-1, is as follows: EPEVTQTPSHQVTQMGQEVILRCVPISNHLYFYWYRQILGQKVEFLVSFYNNEISEKSEIFDDQFSVERPDGSNFTLKIRSTKLEDSAMYFCASSLTRGEQFFGPGTRLTVL.

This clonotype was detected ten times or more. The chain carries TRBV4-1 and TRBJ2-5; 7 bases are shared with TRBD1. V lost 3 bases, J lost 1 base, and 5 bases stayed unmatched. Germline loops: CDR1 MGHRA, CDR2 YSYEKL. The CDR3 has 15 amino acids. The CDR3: CASSHHRDSQETQYF. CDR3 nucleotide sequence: TGCGCCAGCAGCCATCACCGGGACAGCCAAGAGACCCAGTACTTC.

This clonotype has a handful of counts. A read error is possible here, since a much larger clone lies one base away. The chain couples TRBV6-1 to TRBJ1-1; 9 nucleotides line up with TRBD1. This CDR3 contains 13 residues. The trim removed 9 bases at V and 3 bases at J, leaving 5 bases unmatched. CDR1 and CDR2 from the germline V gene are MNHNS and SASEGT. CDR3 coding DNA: TGTGCCAGTGACAGGGGGACTGACACTGAAGCTTTCTTT. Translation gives CASDRGTDTEAFF.

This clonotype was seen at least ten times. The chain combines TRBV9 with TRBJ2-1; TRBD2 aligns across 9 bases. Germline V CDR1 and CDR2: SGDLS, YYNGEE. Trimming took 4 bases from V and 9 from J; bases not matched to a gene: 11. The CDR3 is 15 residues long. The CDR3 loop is CASSPAAGGPIEQFF. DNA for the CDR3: TGTGCCAGCAGCCCAGCTGCGGGAGGGCCCATTGAGCAGTTCTTC.

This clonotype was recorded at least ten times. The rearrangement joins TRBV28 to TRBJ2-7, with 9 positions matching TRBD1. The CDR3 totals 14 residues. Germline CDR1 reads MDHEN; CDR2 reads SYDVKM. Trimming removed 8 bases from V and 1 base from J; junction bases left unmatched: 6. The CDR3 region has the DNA TGTGCCAGCGGAAGAGACAGGGGGTCCTACGAGCAGTACTTC. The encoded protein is CASGRDRGSYEQYF.

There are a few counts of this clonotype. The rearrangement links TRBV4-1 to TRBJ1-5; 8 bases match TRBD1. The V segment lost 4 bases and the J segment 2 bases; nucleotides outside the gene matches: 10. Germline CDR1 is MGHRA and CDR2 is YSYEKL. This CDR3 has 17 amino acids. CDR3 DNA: TGCGCCAGCAGCCCGCGGACAGGGATGGTGGGCAATCAGCCCCAGCATTTT. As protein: CASSPRTGMVGNQPQHF.

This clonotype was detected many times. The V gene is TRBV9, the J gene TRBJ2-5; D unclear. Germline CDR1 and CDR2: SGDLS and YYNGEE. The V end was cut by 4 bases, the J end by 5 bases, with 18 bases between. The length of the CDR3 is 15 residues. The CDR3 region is CASSPRLMHGETQYF. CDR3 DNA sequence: TGTGCCAGCAGCCCACGACTGATGCACGGGGAGACCCAGTACTTC.

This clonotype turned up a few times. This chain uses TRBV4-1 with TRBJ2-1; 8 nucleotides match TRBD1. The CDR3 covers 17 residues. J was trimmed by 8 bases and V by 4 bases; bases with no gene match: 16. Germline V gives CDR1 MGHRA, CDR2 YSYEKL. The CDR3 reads CASSRTYLQGGRDEQFF. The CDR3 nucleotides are TGCGCCAGCAGCCGAACTTATTTACAGGGGGGCCGGGATGAGCAGTTCTTC.

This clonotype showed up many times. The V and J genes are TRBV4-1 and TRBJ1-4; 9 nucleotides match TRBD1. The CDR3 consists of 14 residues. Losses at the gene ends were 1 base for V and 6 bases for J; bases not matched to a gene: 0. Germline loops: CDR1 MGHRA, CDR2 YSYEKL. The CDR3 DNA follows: TGCGCCAGCAGCCAAGGGACAGGGGATGAAAAACTGTTTTTT. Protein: CASSQGTGDEKLFF.

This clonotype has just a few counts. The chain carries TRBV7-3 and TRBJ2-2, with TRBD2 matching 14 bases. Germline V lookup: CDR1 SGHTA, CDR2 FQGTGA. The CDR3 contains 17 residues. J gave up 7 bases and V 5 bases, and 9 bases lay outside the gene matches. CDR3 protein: CASSTPGLAGASGELFF. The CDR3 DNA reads TGTGCCAGCAGCACCCCGGGACTAGCGGGAGCGAGCGGGGAGCTGTTTTTT.

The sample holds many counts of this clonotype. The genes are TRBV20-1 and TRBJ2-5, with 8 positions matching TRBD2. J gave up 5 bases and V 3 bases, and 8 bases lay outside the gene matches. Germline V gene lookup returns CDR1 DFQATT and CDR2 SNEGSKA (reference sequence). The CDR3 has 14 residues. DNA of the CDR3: TGCAGTGCTAGTTCGGGACTAGTTGGTGAGACCCAGTACTTC. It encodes CSASSGLVGETQYF.

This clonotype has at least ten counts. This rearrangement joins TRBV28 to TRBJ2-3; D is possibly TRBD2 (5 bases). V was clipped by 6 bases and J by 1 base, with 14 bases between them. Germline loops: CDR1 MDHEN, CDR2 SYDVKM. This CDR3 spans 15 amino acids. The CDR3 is CASSPGLAGTDTQYF. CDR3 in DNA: TGTGCCAGCAGCCCCGGACTCGCGGGCACAGATACGCAGTATTTT.

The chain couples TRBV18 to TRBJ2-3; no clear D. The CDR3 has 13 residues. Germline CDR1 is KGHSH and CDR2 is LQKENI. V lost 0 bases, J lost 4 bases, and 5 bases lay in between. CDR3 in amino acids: CASSPPSADTQYF. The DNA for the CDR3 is TGTGCCAGCTCACCACCGAGCGCAGATACGCAGTATTTT. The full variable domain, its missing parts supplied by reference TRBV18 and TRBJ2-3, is NAGVMQNPRHLVRRRGQEARLRCSPMKGHSHVYWYRQLPEEGLKFMVYLQKENIIDESGMPKERFSAEFPKEGPSILRIQQVVRGDSAAYFCASSPPSADTQYFGPGTRLTVL.

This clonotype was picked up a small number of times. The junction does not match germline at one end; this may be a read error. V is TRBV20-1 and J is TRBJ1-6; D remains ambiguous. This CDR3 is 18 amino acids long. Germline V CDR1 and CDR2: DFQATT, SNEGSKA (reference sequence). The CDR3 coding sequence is TGCAGTGCTAGGAAGAGCCCCCTTGCCAGCTCCTATAATTCACCCCTCAACTTT. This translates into CSARKSPLASSYNSPLNF.

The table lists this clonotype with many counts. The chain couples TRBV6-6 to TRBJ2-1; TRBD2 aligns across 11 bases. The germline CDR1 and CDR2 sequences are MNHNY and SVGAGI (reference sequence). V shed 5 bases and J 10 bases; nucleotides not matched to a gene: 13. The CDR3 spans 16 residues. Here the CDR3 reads CASSTLAGGPAGEQFF. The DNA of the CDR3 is TGTGCCAGCAGTACTTTAGCGGGAGGGCCCGCAGGGGAGCAGTTCTTC.

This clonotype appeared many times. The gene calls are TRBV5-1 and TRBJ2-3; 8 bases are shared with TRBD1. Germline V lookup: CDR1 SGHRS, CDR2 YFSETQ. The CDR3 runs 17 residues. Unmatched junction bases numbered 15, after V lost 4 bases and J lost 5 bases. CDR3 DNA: TGCGCCAGCAGCCTATCCCTAGGGGGACAGGCAGGAGATACGCAGTATTTT. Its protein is CASSLSLGGQAGDTQYF.

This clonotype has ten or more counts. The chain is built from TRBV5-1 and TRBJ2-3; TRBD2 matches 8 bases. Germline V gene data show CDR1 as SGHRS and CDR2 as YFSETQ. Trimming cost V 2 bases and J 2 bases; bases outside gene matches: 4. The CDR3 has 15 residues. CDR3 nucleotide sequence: TGCGCCAGCAGCTTTACTAGCGGATACACAGATACGCAGTATTTT. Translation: CASSFTSGYTDTQYF.

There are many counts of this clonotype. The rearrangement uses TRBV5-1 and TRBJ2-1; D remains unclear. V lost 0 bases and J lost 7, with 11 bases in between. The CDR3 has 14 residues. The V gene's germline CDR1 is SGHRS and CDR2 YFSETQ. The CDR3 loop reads CASSLAEVGNEQFF. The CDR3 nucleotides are TGCGCCAGCAGCTTGGCCGAAGTGGGGAATGAGCAGTTCTTC.

In DNA form, the CDR3 reads TGTGCCAGCAGTTACGGGACAGGGGACGAGCAGTACTTC. Its translation: CASSYGTGDEQYF. J is TRBJ2-7 and V is TRBV2; 10 bases are shared with TRBD1. The trim removed 5 bases at V and 5 bases at J, leaving 3 bases unmatched. The CDR3 totals 13 residues. Per germline, CDR1 SNHLY and CDR2 FYNNEI.

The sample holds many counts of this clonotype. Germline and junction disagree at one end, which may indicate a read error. CDR3 protein: CASRNRLAKTGELFF. The CDR3 DNA follows: TGTGCCAGCAGAAACCGACTAGCGAAGACCGGGGAGCTGTTTTTT. The genes are TRBV12-3 or TRBV12-4 and TRBJ2-2, with 8 bases fitting TRBD2. CDR3 length: 15 residues.

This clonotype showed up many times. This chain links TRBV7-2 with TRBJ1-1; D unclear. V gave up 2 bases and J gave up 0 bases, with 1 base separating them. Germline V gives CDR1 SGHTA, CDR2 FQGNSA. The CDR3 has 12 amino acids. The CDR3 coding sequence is TGTGCCAGCAGCTTACTGAACACTGAAGCTTTCTTT. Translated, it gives CASSLLNTEAFF.

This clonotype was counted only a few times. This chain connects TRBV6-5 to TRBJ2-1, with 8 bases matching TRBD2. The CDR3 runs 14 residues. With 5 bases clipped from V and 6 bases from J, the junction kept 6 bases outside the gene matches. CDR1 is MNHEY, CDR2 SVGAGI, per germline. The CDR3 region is CASSRGGPSNEQFF. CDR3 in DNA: TGTGCCAGCAGTCGGGGGGGACCTAGCAATGAGCAGTTCTTC.

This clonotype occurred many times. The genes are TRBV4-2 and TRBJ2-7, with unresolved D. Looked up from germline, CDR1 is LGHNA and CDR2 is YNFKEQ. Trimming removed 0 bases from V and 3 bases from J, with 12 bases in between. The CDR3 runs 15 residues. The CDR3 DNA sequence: TGTGCCAGCAGCCAAGAGTCCCGCGGCAGCTACGAGCAGTACTTC. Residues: CASSQESRGSYEQYF.

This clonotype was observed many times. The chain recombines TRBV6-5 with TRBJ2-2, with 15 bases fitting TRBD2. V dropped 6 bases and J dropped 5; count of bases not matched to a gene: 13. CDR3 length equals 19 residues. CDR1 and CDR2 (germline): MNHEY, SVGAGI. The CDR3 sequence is CASSSNHPGLAGGTGELFF. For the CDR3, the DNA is TGTGCCAGCAGCTCAAACCATCCGGGACTAGCGGGAGGTACCGGGGAGCTGTTTTTT.

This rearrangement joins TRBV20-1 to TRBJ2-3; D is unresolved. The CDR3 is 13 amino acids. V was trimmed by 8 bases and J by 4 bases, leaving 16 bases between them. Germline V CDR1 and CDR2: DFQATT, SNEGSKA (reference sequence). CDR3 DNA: TGCAGTACCATTCTCAGCCGTGCAGATACGCAGTATTTT. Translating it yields CSTILSRADTQYF.

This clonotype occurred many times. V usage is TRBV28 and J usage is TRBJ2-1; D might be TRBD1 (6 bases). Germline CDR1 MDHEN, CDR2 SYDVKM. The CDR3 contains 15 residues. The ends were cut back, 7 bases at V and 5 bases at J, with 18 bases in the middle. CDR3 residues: CASIRGHGWDNEQFF. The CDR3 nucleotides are TGTGCCAGCATCAGGGGACACGGGTGGGACAATGAGCAGTTCTTC.

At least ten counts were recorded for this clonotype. The CDR3 protein is CASSLEGSTEAFF. The CDR3 bases are TGTGCCAGCAGCTTAGAGGGGAGCACTGAAGCTTTCTTT. The gene calls are TRBV7-9 and TRBJ1-1; perhaps TRBD1 as D (5 bases). The CDR3 runs to 13 residues. Trimming removed 1 base from V and 4 bases from J, with 7 bases in between. Germline assignment: CDR1 SEHNR and CDR2 FQNEAQ (reference sequence).

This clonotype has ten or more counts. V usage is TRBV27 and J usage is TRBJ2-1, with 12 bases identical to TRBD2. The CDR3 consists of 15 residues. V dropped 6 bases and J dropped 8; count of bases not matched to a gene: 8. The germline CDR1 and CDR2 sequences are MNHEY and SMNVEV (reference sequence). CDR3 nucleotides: TGTGCCAGCAGCCTAGCGGGAGGGCCCTTGGATGAGCAGTTCTTC. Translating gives CASSLAGGPLDEQFF.

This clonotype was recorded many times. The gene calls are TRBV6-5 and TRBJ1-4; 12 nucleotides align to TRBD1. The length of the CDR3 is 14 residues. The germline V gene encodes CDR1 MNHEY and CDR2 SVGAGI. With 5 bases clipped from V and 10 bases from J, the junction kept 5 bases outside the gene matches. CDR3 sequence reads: CASSPGTGGGKLFF. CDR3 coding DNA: TGTGCCAGCAGTCCCGGGACAGGGGGCGGAAAACTGTTTTTT.

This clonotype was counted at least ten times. CDR3 bases: TGTGCCAGCAGTGAAGCGTGGGGGCCAGGGATCCAAGAGACCCAGTACTTC. It is translated as CASSEAWGPGIQETQYF. The J gene is TRBJ2-5, the V gene TRBV6-1; perhaps TRBD1 as D (6 bases). The length of the CDR3 is 17 residues. CDR1 and CDR2 (germline): MNHNS, SASEGT. V lost 0 bases and J lost 1, with 15 bases in between.

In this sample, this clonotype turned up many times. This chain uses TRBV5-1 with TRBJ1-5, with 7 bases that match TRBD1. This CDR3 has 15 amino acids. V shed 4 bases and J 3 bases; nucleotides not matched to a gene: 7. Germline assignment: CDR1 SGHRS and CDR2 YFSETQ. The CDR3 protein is CASSLTGQANQPQHF. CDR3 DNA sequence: TGCGCCAGCAGCCTAACCGGACAGGCCAATCAGCCCCAGCATTTT.

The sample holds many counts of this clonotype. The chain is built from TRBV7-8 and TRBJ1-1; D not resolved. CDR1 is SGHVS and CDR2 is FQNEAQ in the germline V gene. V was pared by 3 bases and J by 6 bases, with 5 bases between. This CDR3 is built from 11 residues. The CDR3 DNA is TGTGCCAGCAGCTTTCGCTCTGAAGCTTTCTTT. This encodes CASSFRSEAFF.